Sequencing of this T cell receptor (beta chain) was carried out in a study of response to subunit inactivated influenza vaccine. In this sample, this clonotype turned up many times. Its antigen is not known. MiXCR, applied by TCRdb to the RT-PCR reads, yields one record per CDR3 protein. The sample carries more than 600,000 distinct CDR3 sequences, less than 20% recorded once. The CDR3 spans 15 residues. The ends were cut back, 0 bases at V and 4 bases at J, with 9 bases in the middle. Looked up from germline, CDR1 is KGHDR and CDR2 is SFDVKD. The study, taken as a whole, reports: The authors proposed limited new T cell recruitment per seasonal influenza vaccination.

The rearrangement joins TRBV24-1 to TRBJ1-5, with D uncertain. The TCR comes from a man in his fifties or sixties who received an inactivated influenza vaccine. The material sequenced was PBMCs from blood, taken less than 6 days after vaccination. In DNA form, the CDR3 reads TGTGCCACCAGTGATTTGCAGCCAGTAAATCAGCCCCAGCATTTT. Amino acids: CATSDLQPVNQPQHF.